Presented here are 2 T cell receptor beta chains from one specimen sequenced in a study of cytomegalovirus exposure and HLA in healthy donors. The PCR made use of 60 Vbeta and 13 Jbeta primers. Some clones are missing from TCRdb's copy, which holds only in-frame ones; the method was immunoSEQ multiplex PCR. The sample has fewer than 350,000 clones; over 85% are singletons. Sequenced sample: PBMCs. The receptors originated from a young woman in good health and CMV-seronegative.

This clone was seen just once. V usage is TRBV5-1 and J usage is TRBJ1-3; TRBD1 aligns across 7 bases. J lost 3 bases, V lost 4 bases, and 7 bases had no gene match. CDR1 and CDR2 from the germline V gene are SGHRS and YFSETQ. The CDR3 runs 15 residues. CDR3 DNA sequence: TGCGCCAGCAGCCCGGAGGGGGCAGTTGGAAACACCATATATTTT. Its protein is CASSPEGAVGNTIYF.

As DNA, the CDR3 is TGTGCCAGCAGTGTACAGGGTAGTGGCAATCAGCCCCAGCATTTT. The encoded protein is CASSVQGSGNQPQHF. The genes are TRBV6-1 and TRBJ1-5, with D perhaps TRBD1 (6 bases). The germline CDR1 and CDR2 sequences are MNHNS and SASEGT. Trimming removed 4 bases from V and 2 bases from J, with 12 bases in between. CDR3 length: 15 residues.